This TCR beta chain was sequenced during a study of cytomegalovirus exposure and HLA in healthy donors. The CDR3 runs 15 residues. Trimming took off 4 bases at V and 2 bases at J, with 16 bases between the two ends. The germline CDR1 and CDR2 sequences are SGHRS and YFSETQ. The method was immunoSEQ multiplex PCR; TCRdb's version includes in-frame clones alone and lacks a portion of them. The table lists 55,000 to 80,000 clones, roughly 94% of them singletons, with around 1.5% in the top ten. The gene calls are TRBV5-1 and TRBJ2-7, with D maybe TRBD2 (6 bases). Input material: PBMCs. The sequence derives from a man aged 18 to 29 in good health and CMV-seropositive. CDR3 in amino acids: CASSPPDAGPYEQYF. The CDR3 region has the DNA TGCGCCAGCAGCCCGCCCGACGCGGGGCCCTACGAGCAGTACTTC.